These T cell receptor beta chains were read from a single sample in a study of lymphopenia after photon versus proton radiotherapy. The assay was immunoSEQ multiplex PCR, and TCRdb's table has in-frame clones only and misses some. Of approximately 30,000 clones listed, around 80% are singletons. Sequenced material: peripheral blood, taken from a patient treated with photon-based radiotherapy. The origin of the receptors is a man aged 50 to 60 with gastric cancer. Both conserved end residues are part of each CDR3. Each record gives: J gene, D gene, CDR3 length, V gene, clone size, CDR3 DNA, CDR3 protein. D genes are given only for firm matches. Clone sizes are given selectively: once, few, many, or a class where the clone is expanded.

TRBJ1-4 NA 14 TRBV29-1 few TGCAGCGTTTCAGTTGGCAGACCTAATGAAAAACTGTTTTTT CSVSVGRPNEKLFF
TRBJ2-1 TRBD2 14 TRBV5-1 NA TGCGCCAGCAGACGACTAGCGACGGACAGTGAGCAGTTCTTC CASRRLATDSEQFF
TRBJ2-1 NA 14 TRBV7-8 NA TGTGCCAGCAGTCCGATGGACAGCATCAATGAGCAGTTCTTC CASSPMDSINEQFF
TRBJ2-5 NA 13 TRBV6-1 few TGTGCCAGCAGGCTAGACAGGAGGGAGACCCAGTACTTC CASRLDRRETQYF
TRBJ2-3 NA 12 TRBV30 NA TGTGCCTGGAGCGTTCGAGGTTATACGCAGTATTTT CAWSVRGYTQYF
TRBJ1-5 NA 15 TRBV4-1 NA TGCGCCAGCAGCCTAGACAGATGGGGGAATCAGCCCCAGCATTTT CASSLDRWGNQPQHF
TRBJ1-2 NA 14 TRBV7-2 NA TGTGCCAGCAGCCATACTATGGGGGCTTATGGCTACACCTTC CASSHTMGAYGYTF
TRBJ2-3 NA 15 TRBV11-3 NA TGTGCCAGCAGCTTAGGCCAGGGAGGTGTAGATACGCAGTATTTT CASSLGQGGVDTQYF
TRBJ2-2 NA 12 TRBV10-1 NA TGCGCCAGCAGTAAGGACACCGGGGAGCTGTTTTTT CASSKDTGELFF
TRBJ2-3 TRBD2 17 TRBV6-4 once TGTGCCAGCAGTTACTCGGCTAGCGGGGGACTCACAGATACGCAGTATTTT CASSYSASGGLTDTQYF
TRBJ1-2 NA 13 TRBV5-1 NA TGCGCCAGCAGCTTGATGGACACGGATGGCTACACCTTC CASSLMDTDGYTF
TRBJ2-3 TRBD1 14 TRBV30 NA TGTGCCTCGTCCAGGGGGCGCGTCGCAGATACGCAGTATTTT CASSRGRVADTQYF
TRBJ2-2 NA 13 TRBV2 few TGTGCCTCCTCAACCAGGGGTGGCGGGGAGCTGTTTTTT CASSTRGGGELFF
TRBJ1-1 NA 13 TRBV10-1 NA TGCGCCAGCAGTGAGTCGGGGAGCCCTGAAGCTTTCTTT CASSESGSPEAFF
TRBJ2-3 NA 13 TRBV9 few TGTGCCAGCAGCCCCGGGGGCACAGATACGCAGTATTTT CASSPGGTDTQYF
TRBJ1-1 NA 11 TRBV6-5 NA TGTGCCAGCAGTCGGAACACTGAAGCTTTCTTT CASSRNTEAFF
TRBJ2-3 NA 15 TRBV11-2 once TGTGCCAGCAGCTCCCAGCCCCAGAGCACAGATACGCAGTATTTT CASSSQPQSTDTQYF
TRBJ2-7 NA 14 TRBV11-3 NA TGTGCCAGCAGCTTAGCGGGAACTTCCCACGAGCAGTACTTC CASSLAGTSHEQYF
TRBJ2-4 NA 13 TRBV2 NA TGTGCCAGCAGCCGTCGGATGGAAAACATTCAGTACTTC CASSRRMENIQYF
TRBJ1-1 TRBD1 13 TRBV5-1 NA TGCGCCAGCAGCCCCGGGACAGGGAAGGAAGCTTTCTTT CASSPGTGKEAFF
TRBJ1-1 NA 12 TRBV11-2 NA TGTGCCAGCAGCTTATCGGGTATTGAAGCTTTCTTT CASSLSGIEAFF
TRBJ1-4 NA 14 TRBV6-5 NA TGTGCCAGCAGCCCGCTGGGGGTCAATGAAAAACTGTTTTTT CASSPLGVNEKLFF
TRBJ1-2 NA 15 TRBV7-6 NA TGTGCCAGCAGCTTAGCGTTGAAGGGGAAGGGTGGCTACACCTTC CASSLALKGKGGYTF
TRBJ2-3 NA 15 TRBV30 NA TGTGCCTGGACCACCACCGGGTCCCCCACAGATACGCAGTATTTT CAWTTTGSPTDTQYF
TRBJ2-7 NA 15 TRBV6-1 large TGTGCCAGCAGTGAAGGGGTCAGTACGTCCTACGAGCAGTACTTC CASSEGVSTSYEQYF
TRBJ2-1 TRBD2 17 TRBV9 NA TGTGCCAGCAGCGTAGAGAGTAGCGGGGGCTTCGACAATGAGCAGTTCTTC CASSVESSGGFDNEQFF